These T cell receptor beta chains were read from a single sample in a study of CD8 T cells in ankylosing spondylitis. TCRdb used MiXCR to reprocess the 5' RACE reads, holding one entry per CDR3 protein. The sample has under 250,000 distinct CDR3 sequences; roughly 32% are singletons. The sequencing sample was made of blood, either unsorted or a sorted T cell fraction (not recorded which). All receptors derive from a male donor with ankylosing spondylitis or in good health (not recorded which). The CDR3 runs from the conserved cysteine through the conserved F or W. A D gene is named only where the DNA matches it firmly. The size field is filled for only some rows; it gives once, few, many or a size class.

j_call d_call v_call clone_size cdr3_nt cdr3_aa
TRBJ2-1 TRBD2 TRBV13 NA TGTGCCAGCAGCTCCACCCTGACTAGCCCCCTGATTGAGCAGTTCTTC CASSSTLTSPLIEQFF
TRBJ1-5 TRBD1 TRBV28 NA TGTGCCAGCAGAGAAACAGGGGAGGGTCAGCCCCAGCATTTT CASRETGEGQPQHF
TRBJ2-5 NA TRBV3-1 NA TGTGCCAGCAGCCTAAAGGGACGGACCAACCAAGAGACCCAGTACTTC CASSLKGRTNQETQYF
TRBJ2-3 TRBD2 TRBV5-5 few TGTGCCAGCAGCTGGGGACTAGCGGCCATCACTAGCACAGATACGCAGTATTTT CASSWGLAAITSTDTQYF
TRBJ1-2 NA TRBV20-1 NA TGCAGTGCCCTCGCCCCAGAAGGACAAGAACTTATCTATGGCTACACCTTC CSALAPEGQELIYGYTF
TRBJ1-2 TRBD1 TRBV12-3/TRBV12-4 few TGTGCCAGCAGTAAAGGACAGGGGGAATACTATGGCTACACCTTC CASSKGQGEYYGYTF
TRBJ1-5 NA TRBV20-1 few TGCAGTGCTAGGGAAACCAATCAGCCCCAGCATTTT CSARETNQPQHF
TRBJ1-4 NA TRBV21-1 NA TGTGCCAGCAGCAATGTGGGGGACCGAGTGCCTGATCTCGCAACTAATGAAAAACTGTTTTTT CASSNVGDRVPDLATNEKLFF
TRBJ2-5 NA TRBV9 few TGTGCCAGCAGCGTAGTCGATTCGGCGTACCAAGAGACCCAGTACTTC CASSVVDSAYQETQYF
TRBJ2-1 NA TRBV4-2 NA TGTGCCAGCAGCCAAGTCTTCGAGGGACTCACCAATGAGCAGTTCTTC CASSQVFEGLTNEQFF
TRBJ2-7 NA TRBV20-1 once TGCAGTGCTAGAGGAGATAATGTCAGGGCCTCGGACGAGCAGTACTTC CSARGDNVRASDEQYF
TRBJ2-2 NA TRBV15 NA TGTGCCACCAAACGGGGGTTGGACACCGGGGAGCTGTTTTTT CATKRGLDTGELFF
TRBJ2-7 NA TRBV12-3/TRBV12-4 few TGTGCCAGCAGTTTTGGGCCCGAGCCCCACTACGAGCAGTACTTC CASSFGPEPHYEQYF
TRBJ2-5 NA TRBV5-1 NA TGCGCCAGCAGCTTAAAACAAGAGACCCAGTACTTC CASSLKQETQYF
TRBJ2-7 NA TRBV20-1 NA TGCAGTGCTACGGACACCTACGAGCAGTACTTC CSATDTYEQYF
TRBJ2-7 NA TRBV11-2 few TGTGCCAGCAGCCCACAAGGAGGGGGATCCTACGAGCAGTACTTC CASSPQGGGSYEQYF
TRBJ2-7 NA TRBV11-2 NA TGTGCCAGCAGCTCCCCCGATGGGCGGGGCAAGGCCCGGGGTTACGAGCAGTACTTC CASSSPDGRGKARGYEQYF
TRBJ2-5 NA TRBV20-1 NA TGCAGTGCTAGATTATTTTTAGAGGGTTCCCAGTACTTC CSARLFLEGSQYF
TRBJ2-1 NA TRBV20-1 few TGCAGTGCTAATGACAGGACCTCCTACAATGAGCAGTTCTTC CSANDRTSYNEQFF
TRBJ2-3 TRBD1 TRBV12-5 NA TGTGCTAGTGAGGGGGCTGGAGATACGCAGTATTTT CASEGAGDTQYF
TRBJ1-5 NA TRBV20-1 many TGCAGTGCTAGTGGGCCGGCGGGTGGCAATCAGCCCCAGCATTTT CSASGPAGGNQPQHF
TRBJ2-7 NA TRBV20-1 few TGCAGTGCTAGCCCGCAACAATGGGCCTACGAGCAGTACTTC CSASPQQWAYEQYF
TRBJ2-7 TRBD2 TRBV6-1 many TGTGCCAGCACCATGGGAGCGGGGGTGTCCTACGAGCAGTACTTC CASTMGAGVSYEQYF
TRBJ2-5 TRBD2 TRBV5-8 NA TGTGCCAGCAGCTTGGAGGTGGGGGGGCAAGAGACCCAGTACTTC CASSLEVGGQETQYF
TRBJ2-1 TRBD2 TRBV12-3/TRBV12-4 NA TGTGCCAGCAGTTTGGGCGGGGGGGCTTCCCAGTTCTTC CASSLGGGASQFF
TRBJ2-3 TRBD2 TRBV4-2 few TGTGCCAGCAGCCAACCAGCGGGGGAAGCAGATACGCAGTATTTT CASSQPAGEADTQYF
TRBJ1-2 TRBD1 TRBV4-1 NA TGCGCCAGCAGCGACGCGGGACAGGTCTATGGCTACACCTTC CASSDAGQVYGYTF
TRBJ2-1 NA TRBV20-1 NA TGCAGTGCTCCTCACCAGGGGAGCAATGAGCAGTTCTTC CSAPHQGSNEQFF
TRBJ2-7 NA TRBV29-1 few TGCAGCGTTGAAGATGCCAGTAGAGCCTACGAGCAGTACTTC CSVEDASRAYEQYF
TRBJ2-1 TRBD2 TRBV5-1 few TGCGCCAGCAGCTGGACGGCGCGGGGGGCGTACAATGAGCAGTTCTTC CASSWTARGAYNEQFF
TRBJ1-1 NA TRBV12-3/TRBV12-4 NA TGTGCCAGCAGTTGGGACGGTATGAACACTGAAGCTTTCTTT CASSWDGMNTEAFF
TRBJ1-1 TRBD1 TRBV20-1 NA TGCAGTGCAAAAGAGGACAGGGTTGCTGAAGCTTTCTTT CSAKEDRVAEAFF